The present TCR beta chain was sequenced within a study of cytomegalovirus exposure and HLA in healthy donors. Researchers ran the PCR with 60 Vbeta and 13 Jbeta primers. Measured with immunoSEQ multiplex PCR; TCRdb has only the in-frame clones, and not every one. Of over 75,000 clones in the sample, roughly 66% were seen once. The source material was PBMCs. The clonotype was recovered from a young man in good health and CMV-seronegative.

The CDR3 spells CASSGTGSYGYTF. CDR3 nucleotides: TGCGCCAGCAGCGGGACAGGCTCCTATGGCTACACCTTC. V and J are TRBV4-1 and TRBJ1-2; 8 bases agree with TRBD1. Germline assignment: CDR1 MGHRA and CDR2 YSYEKL. V dropped 5 bases and J dropped 4; count of bases not matched to a gene: 3. The CDR3 is 13 residues long.